This entry features one T cell receptor beta chain sequence. Antigen unknown. The data are from a study of STAT3 mutations in large granular lymphocyte leukemia. Study details: Among longitudinally sequenced T-LGLL patients, roughly half had canonical activating STAT3 mutations detected. General study results and limits: In T-cell large granular lymphocyte leukemia, about half of patients showed multiple immunodominant subclonotypes. Persisting codominant clonotypes may have hidden a small pathogenic clone. All newly emerging clones after therapy were STAT3 wild type.

The method was immunoSEQ multiplex PCR; TCRdb's version includes in-frame clones alone and lacks a portion of them. The sample carries approximately 2,000 clones, about two thirds recorded once. The clonotype originates from a man aged 60-69 years with T-cell large granular lymphocyte leukemia. Some clones in this sample may be carry-over from other donors' samples. What was sequenced was peripheral blood mononuclear cells.

CDR3 sequence: CAWGATAGNSPLHF. For the CDR3, the DNA is TGTGCCTGGGGTGCGACAGCTGGGAATTCACCCCTCCACTTT. The genes are TRBV30 and TRBJ1-6; tentative D call: TRBD1 (5 bases). The length of the CDR3 is 14 residues. Deletions cut 5 bases from V and 7 bases from J, with 15 bases between. CDR1 and CDR2 (germline): GTSNPN, SVGIG (reference sequence).